This TCR beta chain was found in a study of T cell responses to AZD1222 COVID-19 vaccine. To note about this clone: The target antigen is unknown.

Study-wide results and caveats: The study found Spike-specific TCR breadth and depth rose after two AZD1222 doses. Just a handful of AZD1222 recipients were seropositive at baseline. A reported finding is that nearly half of spike-specific TCRs target unmutated variant regions. Mostly white British, mostly female donors; authors suggested clonal diversity may be underestimated.

Method: immunoSEQ multiplex PCR; TCRdb's copy keeps in-frame clones and lacks some. The sample totals around 150,000 clones. Germline CDR1 reads SGHAT; CDR2 reads FQNNGV. V lost 1 base, J lost 6 bases, and 6 bases lay in between. CDR3 length equals 12 residues. The chain recombines TRBV11-2 with TRBJ1-1; the D is unclear. The clonotype was recovered from an adult in good health. The sequenced sample consisted of peripheral blood. The CDR3 DNA reads as TGTGCCAGCAGCTTAGCCGTCGCTGAAGCTTTCTTT. Translated: CASSLAVAEAFF.